Below, 31 T cell receptor beta chains from the same sample are listed, as sequenced in a study of CD8 T cells in ankylosing spondylitis. TCRdb called the 5' RACE reads again in MiXCR, with one record for every CDR3 protein. The data hold 25,000 or so distinct CDR3 sequences, with 7.9% observed a single time. The sequencing input was blood. All receptors derive from a male donor with ankylosing spondylitis or in good health (not recorded which).

This clonotype was detected ten times or more. V usage is TRBV28 and J usage is TRBJ1-5; possible D gene TRBD1, 6 bases. Germline V CDR1 and CDR2: MDHEN, SYDVKM. This CDR3 has 14 amino acids. V lost 10 bases and J 8 bases, leaving 21 bases between the germline ends. Written as DNA, the CDR3 is TGTGCCATCAATACAGGGACCCCCGTTGAGCCCCAGCATTTT. Translated, it gives CAINTGTPVEPQHF.

This clonotype appeared many times. J is TRBJ2-1 and V is TRBV5-5; possibly TRBD2 for D (6 bases). The V end lost 0 bases, the J end lost 8 bases, and 12 bases lay between the germline ends. CDR3 size: 14 residues. CDR1 and CDR2 from the germline V gene are SGHKS and YYEKEE (reference sequence). The CDR3 coding sequence is TGTGCCAGCAGCTTGGTTGTGGCGGGACATGAGCAGTTCTTC. Translation gives CASSLVVAGHEQFF.

This clonotype was counted only a few times. The rearrangement joins TRBV20-1 to TRBJ2-3, with 10 bases aligning to TRBD2. The CDR3 length is 15 residues. Trimming took 7 bases from V and 0 from J; bases not matched to a gene: 7. Per germline, CDR1 DFQATT and CDR2 SNEGSKA (reference sequence). CDR3 nucleotide sequence: TGCAGTGTCAGCGGGGGGGTAGCTAGCACAGATACGCAGTATTTT. As protein: CSVSGGVASTDTQYF.

This clonotype was observed a handful of times. The CDR3 DNA reads TGTGCCAGCAGCGTAGGTCAGGACAATTCACCCCTCCACTTT. It yields the protein CASSVGQDNSPLHF. The chain is built from TRBV9 and TRBJ1-6; D remains ambiguous. The CDR3 is 14 amino acids. The ends were cut back, 0 bases at V and 7 bases at J, with 8 bases in the middle. From germline, CDR1 is SGDLS and CDR2 YYNGEE.

The V call is TRBV29-1, the J call TRBJ2-1, with D hard to call. The CDR3 sequence is 11 residues long. Germline assignment: CDR1 SQVTM and CDR2 ANQGSEA. The ends were cut back, 4 bases at V and 4 bases at J, with 5 bases in the middle. CDR3 protein: CSVGSYNEQFF. The DNA for the CDR3 is TGCAGCGTTGGTTCTTACAATGAGCAGTTCTTC.

The rearrangement links TRBV29-1 to TRBJ1-5; no clear D gene. V was pared by 7 bases and J by 6 bases, with 16 bases between. This CDR3 has 13 amino acids. From germline, CDR1 is SQVTM and CDR2 ANQGSEA. The CDR3 DNA reads as TGCAGCGCCCTAGGTCGGGAGGGTCAGCCCCAGCATTTT. It is translated as CSALGREGQPQHF.

In this sample, this clonotype turned up a few times. The chain has TRBV20-1 and TRBJ2-2; D possibly corresponds to TRBD2 (6 bases). Deletions cut 5 bases from V and 0 bases from J, with 13 bases between. CDR1 and CDR2 (germline): DFQATT, SNEGSKA (reference sequence). The CDR3 extends over 15 amino acids. For the CDR3, the DNA is TGCAGTGCTGGCCGGGGAGGCGCGAACACCGGGGAGCTGTTTTTT. This gives the protein CSAGRGGANTGELFF.

Many counts were recorded for this clonotype. The chain uses TRBV5-1 and TRBJ2-7, with D maybe TRBD2 (5 bases). CDR1 is SGHRS and CDR2 is YFSETQ in the germline V gene. Trimming stripped 3 bases from V and 3 bases from J, with 10 bases between. This CDR3 comprises 13 residues. This CDR3 is CASSSAGNYEQYF. As DNA, the CDR3 is TGCGCCAGCAGCTCGGCCGGGAACTACGAGCAGTACTTC.

The genes are TRBV7-1 and TRBJ1-3; TRBD1 aligns across 8 bases. TRBV7-1 is an ORF, and what it does is uncertain. Trimming cost V 5 bases and J 0 bases; bases outside gene matches: 3. The CDR3 loop spans 15 amino acids. CDR3 DNA: TGTGCCAGCAGCCAAGGGACAGGCTCTGGAAACACCATATATTTT. This gives the protein CASSQGTGSGNTIYF.

A few counts support this clonotype. The CDR3 coding sequence is TGTGCCAGCAGTTTATTCGGGGAAAGCACAGATACGCAGTATTTT. Its protein product is CASSLFGESTDTQYF. The rearrangement joins TRBV12-3 or TRBV12-4 to TRBJ2-3; possible D gene TRBD2, 5 bases. V dropped 2 bases and J dropped 0 bases, with 9 bases sitting between them. CDR3 length: 15 amino acids.

This clonotype appeared many times. The chain recombines TRBV25-1 with TRBJ1-1; D is ambiguous. In germline, CDR1 is MGHDK, CDR2 SYGVNS. V shed 6 bases and J shed 4 bases, with 6 bases lying between them. The CDR3 runs 11 residues. CDR3 in DNA: TGTGCCAGCAGAGTTACCACTGAAGCTTTCTTT. Translated: CASRVTTEAFF.

This clonotype was seen only a few times. The chain couples TRBV5-1 to TRBJ2-2, with 13 bases identical to TRBD2. V shed 4 bases and J 5 bases; nucleotides not matched to a gene: 2. There are 15 residues in the CDR3. CDR1 SGHRS and CDR2 YFSETQ come from the germline V gene. CDR3 residues: CASSEGLAGTGELFF. Here the CDR3 DNA reads TGCGCCAGCAGCGAGGGACTAGCGGGAACCGGGGAGCTGTTTTTT.

The chain links TRBV29-1 to TRBJ2-7, with TRBD2 identical over 10 bases. The CDR3 runs 15 residues. Looked up from germline, CDR1 is SQVTM and CDR2 is ANQGSEA. V was pared by 4 bases and J by 4 bases, with 10 bases of the junction left unmatched. CDR3 sequence reads: CSVVPPSGSRYEQYF. CDR3 bases: TGCAGCGTTGTTCCTCCTAGCGGGAGCAGGTACGAGCAGTACTTC.

The gene calls are TRBV7-9 and TRBJ1-1; D not resolved. Between the trimmed V and J ends, which lost 0 bases and 8 bases, there was a span of 7 bases. This CDR3 has 12 residues. Germline V lookup: CDR1 SEHNR, CDR2 FQNEAQ (reference sequence). For the CDR3, the DNA is TGTGCCAGCAGCTTAGCGGATTTAGAAGCTTTCTTT. This gives the protein CASSLADLEAFF.

This chain connects TRBV5-1 to TRBJ1-6; D is ambiguous. Germline CDR1 SGHRS, CDR2 YFSETQ. Trimming shortened V by 2 bases and J by 4 bases, and 10 bases separated the two germline ends. There are 15 residues in the CDR3. The CDR3 nucleotides read TGCGCCAGCAGCTTCTCGGACTTGTATAATTCACCCCTCCACTTT. It yields the protein CASSFSDLYNSPLHF. The entire variable domain, with the rest obtained from reference TRBV5-1 and TRBJ1-6, is as follows: KAGVTQTPRYLIKTRGQQVTLSCSPISGHRSVSWYQQTPGQGLQFLFEYFSETQRNKGNFPGRFSGRQFSNSRSEMNVSTLELGDSALYLCASSFSDLYNSPLHFGNGTRLTVT.

This clonotype was found a few times. The chain is built from TRBV6-5 and TRBJ2-5, with D tentatively TRBD2 (5 bases). Germline loops: CDR1 MNHEY, CDR2 SVGAGI. The CDR3 totals 17 residues. Between the trimmed V and J ends, which lost 2 bases and 3 bases, there was a span of 19 bases. DNA for the CDR3: TGTGCCAGCAGTTACCCCCAAGCGGAGCGGACCGAAGAGACCCAGTACTTC. It codes for CASSYPQAERTEETQYF.

At least ten counts were recorded for this clonotype. The chain recombines TRBV7-2 with TRBJ1-5; no clear D. This CDR3 has 14 residues. The germline V and J ends were trimmed by 3 bases and 3 bases, with 9 bases remaining between them. Per germline, CDR1 SGHTA and CDR2 FQGNSA. CDR3 residues: CASSFGQNNQPQHF. The CDR3 nucleotides read TGTGCCAGCAGCTTTGGTCAGAACAATCAGCCCCAGCATTTT.

This clonotype was seen only once. The chain links TRBV14 to TRBJ1-1; 8 bases align to TRBD1. CDR1 is SGHDN, CDR2 FVKESK, per germline. V shed 0 bases and J 7 bases; nucleotides not matched to a gene: 7. This CDR3 contains 15 residues. The CDR3 nucleotides read TGTGCCAGCAGCCAAGATCATTCAGGGGGCCGTGAAGCTTTCTTT. Its translation: CASSQDHSGGREAFF.

Ten or more counts support this clonotype. The rearrangement uses TRBV12-3 or TRBV12-4 and TRBJ1-1; possible D gene TRBD1, 5 bases. V was cut by 3 bases and J by 2 bases, with 10 bases left in between. This CDR3 comprises 14 residues. In DNA, the CDR3 is TGTGCCAGCAGTTTCTCGGACAAAAACACTGAAGCTTTCTTT. This sequence encodes CASSFSDKNTEAFF.

The V and J genes are TRBV29-1 and TRBJ2-2; D gene uncertain. Germline assignment: CDR1 SQVTM and CDR2 ANQGSEA. The CDR3 consists of 12 residues. V shed 1 base and J shed 3 bases, with 3 bases lying between them. CDR3 sequence (DNA): TGCAGCGTTGAAGTAGACACCGGGGAGCTGTTTTTT. Protein product: CSVEVDTGELFF.

The table lists this clonotype with many counts. The chain recombines TRBV29-1 with TRBJ1-4; 12 bases map to TRBD1. This CDR3 comprises 12 residues. The V gene's germline CDR1 is SQVTM and CDR2 ANQGSEA. With V trimmed by 6 bases and J by 12 bases, 5 bases remained unmatched. CDR3 amino acids: CSVGQGASELFF. For the CDR3, the DNA is TGCAGCGTGGGACAGGGGGCTTCAGAACTGTTTTTT.

This clonotype has ten or more counts. The chain carries TRBV12-3 or TRBV12-4 and TRBJ2-4, with D unresolved. Trimming stripped 2 bases from V and 1 base from J, with 6 bases between. The CDR3 is 14 residues long. CDR3 sequence (DNA): TGTGCCAGCAGTTTACGGGCGGCCAAAAACATTCAGTACTTC. Translation: CASSLRAAKNIQYF.

The V and J genes are TRBV28 and TRBJ2-7, with TRBD2 matching over 8 bases. From germline, CDR1 is MDHEN and CDR2 SYDVKM. Trimming at V came to 2 bases and at J to 6 bases, leaving 9 bases not matched to a gene. This CDR3 region has 15 residues. The CDR3 bases are TGTGCCAGCAGTTTAGCGGGAGGCCCCCTCTCCGAGCAGTACTTC. Encoded protein: CASSLAGGPLSEQYF.

This clonotype was seen more than once but under ten times. The chain links TRBV6-5 to TRBJ2-3; D is ambiguous. Trimming cost V 0 bases and J 3 bases, with 7 bases left between them. CDR1 is MNHEY, CDR2 SVGAGI, per germline. The CDR3 sequence is 14 residues long. In nucleotides, the CDR3 is TGTGCCAGCAGTTACTCCTCGAAAACAGATACGCAGTATTTT. Encoded protein: CASSYSSKTDTQYF.

This clonotype was detected ten times or more. J is TRBJ2-5 and V is TRBV28; D may be TRBD1 (6 bases). V dropped 5 bases and J dropped 4 bases, with 14 bases sitting between them. CDR1 and CDR2 from the germline V gene are MDHEN and SYDVKM. The CDR3 is made up of 14 amino acids. The CDR3 is CASSPQGRRETQYF. The CDR3, as DNA: TGTGCCAGCAGTCCCCAGGGGCGCCGAGAGACCCAGTACTTC.

This clonotype has just a few counts. The chain joins TRBV7-2 to TRBJ2-7, with 7 bases lining up with TRBD2. The CDR3 totals 14 residues. The V gene's germline CDR1 is SGHTA and CDR2 FQGNSA. The V gene end was trimmed by 0 bases and the J gene end by 7 bases; junction bases not matched to a gene: 6. CDR3 sequence (DNA): TGTGCCAGCAGCTTAGCAGGGCGGGAGCGGGAGCAGTACTTC. Amino acid sequence: CASSLAGREREQYF.

The sample holds a few counts of this clonotype. The V gene is TRBV24-1, the J gene TRBJ1-2; 9 bases are shared with TRBD1. The CDR3 runs 13 residues. The ends lost 3 bases at V and 8 bases at J; junction bases unmatched: 3. Looked up from germline, CDR1 is KGHDR and CDR2 is SFDVKD. CDR3 residues: CATSDGDRDGYTF. CDR3 nucleotide sequence: TGTGCCACCAGTGATGGGGACAGGGACGGCTACACCTTC.

This clonotype showed up many times. The V gene is TRBV5-1, the J gene TRBJ2-2; TRBD2 agrees at 7 bases. CDR1 is SGHRS, CDR2 YFSETQ, per germline. V lost 7 bases and J lost 4; bases outside the gene matches: 10. The CDR3 is made up of 15 amino acids. The CDR3 here is CASSITSATTGELFF. CDR3 DNA: TGCGCCAGCTCTATAACTAGCGCGACCACCGGGGAGCTGTTTTTT.

This clonotype was detected only a few times. The genes are TRBV20-1 and TRBJ1-3; D may be TRBD1 (5 bases). The CDR3 loop spans 14 amino acids. Germline V gene sequence: CDR1 DFQATT, CDR2 SNEGSKA (reference sequence). Trimming took 1 base from V and 5 from J, leaving 12 bases between them. CDR3 bases: TGCAGTGCTAGAGCGACGGGGGGACGAAACACCATATATTTT. Protein product: CSARATGGRNTIYF.

This chain links TRBV20-1 with TRBJ1-4, with a possible D match to TRBD1 (5 bases). Per the germline V gene, CDR1 is DFQATT and CDR2 is SNEGSKA (reference sequence). The length of the CDR3 is 16 residues. Trimming took off 6 bases at V and 7 bases at J, with 24 bases between the two ends. The CDR3 nucleotides are TGCAGTGCGCCCCAGGTCGTTGGGGCAAAGGGTGAAAAACTGTTTTTT. This encodes CSAPQVVGAKGEKLFF.

J is TRBJ2-7 and V is TRBV29-1; D is unclear. V was pared by 7 bases and J by 1 base, with 8 bases between. The CDR3 totals 11 residues. Per the germline V gene, CDR1 is SQVTM and CDR2 is ANQGSEA. The CDR3 nucleotides are TGCAGCGCTGGAAATTCCTACGAGCAGTACTTC. Residues: CSAGNSYEQYF.